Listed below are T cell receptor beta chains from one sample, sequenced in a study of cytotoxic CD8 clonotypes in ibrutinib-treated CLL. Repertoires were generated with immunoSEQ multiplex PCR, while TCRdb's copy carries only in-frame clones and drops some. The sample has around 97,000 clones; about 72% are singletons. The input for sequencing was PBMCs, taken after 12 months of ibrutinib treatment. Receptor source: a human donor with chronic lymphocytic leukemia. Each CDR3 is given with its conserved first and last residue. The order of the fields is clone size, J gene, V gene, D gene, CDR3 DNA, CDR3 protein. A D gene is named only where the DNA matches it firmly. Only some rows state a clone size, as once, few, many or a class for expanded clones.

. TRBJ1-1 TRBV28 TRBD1 TGTGCCAGCAGTTCGACAGGGGGCAGGACTGAAGCTTTCTTT CASSSTGGRTEAFF
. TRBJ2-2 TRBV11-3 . TGTGCCAGCAGCTTAGGAGGTGGGCGGGCCGGGGAGCTGTTTTTT CASSLGGGRAGELFF
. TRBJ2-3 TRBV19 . TGTGCCAGTAGTATTGGTAGTGGGGGGAAGACAGATACGCAGTATTTT CASSIGSGGKTDTQYF
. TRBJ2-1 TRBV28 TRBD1 TGTGCCAGCAGTCAATTGGACAGGGAAAATGAGCAGTTCTTC CASSQLDRENEQFF
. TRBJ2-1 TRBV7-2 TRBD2 TGTGCCAGCAGCTTGGGACTAGCGGGGGTAATAGATGATGAGCAGTTCTTC CASSLGLAGVIDDEQFF
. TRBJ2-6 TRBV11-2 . TGTGCCAGTCTGGTGGAGTCTGGGGCCAACGTCCTGACTTTC CASLVESGANVLTF
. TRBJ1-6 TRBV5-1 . TGCGCCAGCAGCTTTGAATCGAATTCACCCCTCCACTTT CASSFESNSPLHF
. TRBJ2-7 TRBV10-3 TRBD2 TGTGCCATCAAAAGAGCCGGGACTAGCGGCTCCTACGAGCAGTACTTC CAIKRAGTSGSYEQYF
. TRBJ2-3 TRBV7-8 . TGTGCCAGCAGCTTCGACTGGGGTGAGGAGTATTTT CASSFDWGEEYF
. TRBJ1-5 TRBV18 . TGTGCCAGCTCACGAGGAGGAGATCAGCCCCAGCATTTT CASSRGGDQPQHF
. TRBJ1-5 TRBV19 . TGTGCCAGTAGTTCTGGACCGCAGCCCCAGCATTTT CASSSGPQPQHF
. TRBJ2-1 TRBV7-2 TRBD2 TGTGCCAGCAGCCCTAGACTAGCGGGAGACAATGAGCAGTTCTTC CASSPRLAGDNEQFF
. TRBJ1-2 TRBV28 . TGTGCCAGCAGCATAGCTTTGAGAGCTCGGGGCTACACCTTC CASSIALRARGYTF
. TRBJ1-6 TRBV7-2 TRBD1 TGTGCCAGCAGCACCGGACAGGCCTATAATTCACCCCTCCACTTT CASSTGQAYNSPLHF
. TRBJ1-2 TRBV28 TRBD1 TGTGCCAGCAGTCGGACAGGGAGGGCTAACTATGGCTACACCTTC CASSRTGRANYGYTF
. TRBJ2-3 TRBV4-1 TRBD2 TGCGCCAGCAGCCTCACCGGGACTAGCGGGGGGATCCCTCCTGCTAGCACAGATACGCAGTATTTT CASSLTGTSGGIPPASTDTQYF
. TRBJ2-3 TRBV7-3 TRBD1 TGTGCCAGCAGCCCAGGACAGGGGGAAGCAGATACGCAGTATTTT CASSPGQGEADTQYF
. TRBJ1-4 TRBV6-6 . TGTGCCAGCAGTGGCGCCGGGCAGTTGAATGAAAAACTGTTTTTT CASSGAGQLNEKLFF
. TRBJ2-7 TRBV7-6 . TGTGCCAGCAGCTTACTTGGGGGGACCTACGAGCAGTACTTC CASSLLGGTYEQYF
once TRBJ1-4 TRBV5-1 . TGCGCCAGCAGCCCCAACACAGCAACTAATGAAAAACTGTTTTTT CASSPNTATNEKLFF